This TCR beta chain was sequenced in a study of T-cell memory formation after mild COVID-19 (dated by TCRdb to 2020 to 2022). Background for the entire study: Most TCR sequence clusters were specific to one of the two donors. Longitudinal TCRalpha and TCRbeta repertoire sequencing tracked T-cell clones expanding and contracting after mild COVID-19 in a couple of donors. Two young, previously healthy adult volunteers made up the cohort, one male and one female.

V is pared back by 0 bases and J by 10 bases, with 11 bases lying between the germline termini. The CDR3 starts with the cysteine, ends with the phenylalanine, and has 13 residues. The DNA shown is the 39-base CDR3, in frame from base 1. Taken from the germline V gene, the CDR1 and CDR2 loops are SGHDN and FVKESK. General findings and caveats noted by the study authors: Contracting CD4+ clones were found mainly in CM and EM memory subsets, while CD8+ clones were enriched in EMRA. The study covered only two mild cases, and larger cohorts including severe cases with pre-infection samples were considered necessary. The second-wave clones that peaked on day 37 were not confirmed to be SARS-CoV-2 specific. Some responding clones were detected in pre-infection memory, suggesting pre-existing cross-reactive memory T cells joined the SARS-CoV-2 response. Clones contracting from day 15 to 85 had balanced CD4/CD8 phenotypes, while a second wave expanding from day 15 to 37 was biased towards CD4+.

Sequencer: Illumina NovaSeq 6000. TCRalpha and TCRbeta cDNA libraries were built by 5'RACE with constant-segment primers, adding sample barcodes and unique molecular identifiers. Trizol reagent was used to extract RNA from every sample. Amplification of the libraries took two PCR steps, and the second step added a second sample barcode plus Illumina TruSeq adapters. Sequencing of libraries was performed on an Illumina NovaSeq with 2 x 150 bp paired-end reads. The original pipeline was this. Reads were demultiplexed and collapsed into UMI-guided consensus sequences with migec v1.2.7. Using mixcr v2.1.11, UMI consensuses were aligned to TRA and TRB V and J templates and then assembled into clonotypes. Clonotypes were classified as expanded or contracted when called significant by both edgeR and NoisET, with noise models trained on biological replicates. edgeR calls used a false discovery rate-adjusted p below 0.01 and a log2 fold-change threshold of 1. As an exploratory analysis of dynamics, PCA with hierarchical clustering was applied to max-normalized trajectories of the 1000 most abundant clonotypes. Separately sequenced CD4+ and CD8+ repertoires were used to assign a CD4 or CD8 phenotype to each responding clone. TCRdb itself trimmed the public reads at Q25 with fastp, ran MiXCR and retained productive beta chains. Duplicate CDR3 protein sequences are folded into a single record with the most common DNA and genes. These V and J calls derive from TCRdb rather than the authors' analysis. This sample gives nearly 350,000 distinct CDR3 sequences in total; 10% to 15% of them show up just once. The ten largest clones capture over 20% of the sample.

Ficoll-Paque density gradient centrifugation was the method used to isolate PBMCs. This clonotype was detected only a few times. The antigen it recognizes is unknown. Base qualities are not at hand, and no much larger clone is one base apart. The sequence derives from a man aged 18 to 29 who had mild COVID-19 (a few samples of this study predate the infection). The sample titles of this study are shuffled in the database, so cell type and time point are left out; the donor was told from shared clones. What was sequenced was PBMCs or a T cell subset sorted from them (not recorded which). The sequence joins TRBV14 to TRBJ2-3; TRBD1 is a possible D gene, resting on 5 matching bases. The CDR3 here reads CASSQDLARAQYF. Read as DNA, the sequence is TGTGCCAGCAGCCAAGACCTGGCCAGGGCGCAGTATTTT.